What follows are 29 T cell receptor beta chains derived from one specimen sequenced in a study of T cells expressing NK-cell markers. TCRdb re-analyzed the 5' RACE reads; it lists each CDR3 protein once, without DNA. The sample is made up of roughly 180,000 distinct CDR3 sequences, and the top ten hold 18% of it. Source material: blood T cells: a sorted CD56 or NKG2C T cell subset, CD4+ or CD8+ T cells, or bulk PBMC T cells (not recorded which). The receptors here all came from a woman aged 18-69 years in good health.

V is TRBV6-1 and J is TRBJ2-7; absent DNA, TCRdb's TRBD2 call cannot be checked. Per germline, CDR1 MNHNS and CDR2 SASEGT. The CDR3 totals 15 residues. The CDR3 protein is CASSEGLAGSYEQYF.

The chain employs TRBV7-2 and TRBJ2-5. The germline V gene has CDR1 SGHTA and CDR2 FQGNSA. The CDR3 contains 12 residues. Here the CDR3 reads CASSPTLETQYF.

V and J are TRBV12-3 or TRBV12-4 and TRBJ1-2; the D call of TRBD1 rests on TCRdb alone, since no DNA is present to check it. This CDR3 is 14 amino acids long. CDR3 sequence: CASGGQQFFYGYTF.

The CDR3 loop is CASSVGLEGSEQFF. The rearrangement uses TRBV9 and TRBJ2-1. This CDR3 comprises 14 residues. Looked up from germline, CDR1 is SGDLS and CDR2 is YYNGEE. The full variable domain, its missing parts supplied by reference TRBV9 and TRBJ2-1, is DSGVTQTPKHLITATGQRVTLRCSPRSGDLSVYWYQQSLDQGLQFLIQYYNGEERAKGNILERFSAQQFPDLHSELNLSSLELGDSALYFCASSVGLEGSEQFFGPGTRLTVL.

The CDR3 reads CASSQGGSSYEQYF. V and J are TRBV9 and TRBJ2-7; the D call of TRBD1 rests on TCRdb alone, since no DNA is present to check it. Per germline, CDR1 SGDLS and CDR2 YYNGEE. The CDR3 consists of 14 residues. Full variable domain (rest looked up from reference TRBV9 and TRBJ2-7): DSGVTQTPKHLITATGQRVTLRCSPRSGDLSVYWYQQSLDQGLQFLIQYYNGEERAKGNILERFSAQQFPDLHSELNLSSLELGDSALYFCASSQGGSSYEQYFGPGTRLTVT.

CDR3 loop: CASRNRSTQHF. The chain couples TRBV27 to TRBJ1-5; the TCRdb call, TRBD1, lacks DNA for checking. CDR1 is MNHEY and CDR2 is SMNVEV in the germline V gene (reference sequence). The CDR3 contains 11 residues.

V is TRBV5-1 and J is TRBJ1-2; TCRdb picks TRBD1, but there is no DNA to check that call. CDR1 is SGHRS and CDR2 is YFSETQ in the germline V gene. The CDR3 covers 13 residues. CDR3 loop: CASSAGPNEGYTF.

The genes are TRBV20-1 and TRBJ2-7. The CDR3 is 12 residues long. From germline, CDR1 is DFQATT and CDR2 SNEGSKA (reference sequence). CDR3: CSAMSSDHEQYF.

J is TRBJ1-4 and V is TRBV7-3; TCRdb indicates TRBD1, and absent DNA this call remains unverified. CDR1 SGHTA and CDR2 FQGTGA come from the germline V gene. The CDR3 has 20 amino acids. CDR3 amino acids: CASSLFVSLWGIPSNEKLFF.

The chain couples TRBV9 to TRBJ2-1. Per the germline V gene, CDR1 is SGDLS and CDR2 is YYNGEE. This CDR3 is built from 14 residues. This CDR3 is CASSVLDSTSEQFF.

J is TRBJ2-6 and V is TRBV11-3; TCRdb's D call, TRBD2, is unchecked because there is no DNA. The CDR3 runs 15 residues. Germline CDR1 is SGHNT and CDR2 is YENEEA. CDR3 region: CASSAGGVGANVLTF.

The chain carries TRBV5-4 and TRBJ2-3; TCRdb's D gene call, TRBD1, goes unchecked for lack of DNA. CDR1 is SGHNT, CDR2 YYREEE, per germline (reference sequence). CDR3 length: 14 amino acids. CDR3 protein: CASSPLADTDTQYF. Full variable domain (rest looked up from reference TRBV5-4 and TRBJ2-3): ETGVTQSPTHLIKTRGQQVTLRCSSQSGHNTVSWYQQALGQGPQFIFQYYREEENGRGNFPPRFSGLQFPNYSSELNVNALELDDSALYLCASSPLADTDTQYFGPGTRLTVL.

The chain has TRBV12-5 and TRBJ2-1. This CDR3 is 11 amino acids long. In germline, CDR1 is LGHNT, CDR2 FRNRAP. CDR3 sequence: CASGQRNEQFF.

The chain is built from TRBV20-1 and TRBJ1-4; TCRdb's D call, TRBD1, is unchecked because there is no DNA. The germline V gene encodes CDR1 DFQATT and CDR2 SNEGSKA (reference sequence). CDR3 size: 13 residues. This CDR3 is CSARVTAEEKLFF.

V and J are TRBV9 and TRBJ2-5. The CDR3 is 13 residues long. Germline CDR1 SGDLS, CDR2 YYNGEE. CDR3 amino acids: CASSVAPRETQYF.

The rearrangement links TRBV6-1 to TRBJ1-2; TCRdb's D call of TRBD1 is untestable without DNA. Germline loops: CDR1 MNHNS, CDR2 SASEGT. This CDR3 is built from 13 residues. CDR3 loop: CASMPRQNYGYTF.

The rearrangement joins TRBV5-1 to TRBJ2-1; lacking DNA, the TRBD1 call made by TCRdb goes unchecked. This CDR3 region has 17 residues. Germline assignment: CDR1 SGHRS and CDR2 YFSETQ. Here the CDR3 reads CASSLGRPPSSYNEQFF.

The rearrangement links TRBV24-1 to TRBJ2-3. The CDR3 length is 16 residues. The germline V gene has CDR1 KGHDR and CDR2 SFDVKD. The CDR3 protein is CATSAGRTASTDTQYF.

The rearrangement uses TRBV29-1 and TRBJ2-5; TCRdb's assignment of TRBD1 cannot be checked, as there is no DNA. The V gene's germline CDR1 is SQVTM and CDR2 ANQGSEA. There are 12 residues in the CDR3. The CDR3 here is CSIIATEETQYF. Using reference TRBV29-1 and TRBJ2-5 for the parts outside the CDR3, the full variable domain is SAVISQKPSRDICQRGTSLTIQCQVDSQVTMMFWYRQQPGQSLTLIATANQGSEATYESGFVIDKFPISRPNLTFSTLTVSNMSPEDSSIYLCSIIATEETQYFGPGTRLLVL.

This chain uses TRBV20-1 with TRBJ2-1; TCRdb outputs TRBD1, but without DNA this stays unchecked. This CDR3 has 14 amino acids. From germline, CDR1 is DFQATT and CDR2 SNEGSKA (reference sequence). This CDR3 is CSAHGTGPYNEQFF.

V gene TRBV21-1 combines with J gene TRBJ2-2; TCRdb's D call of TRBD1 is untestable without DNA. TRBV21-1 is designated a pseudogene. This CDR3 region has 18 residues. CDR3 residues: CASSNSAAAGGVTGELFF.

V and J are TRBV6-1 and TRBJ2-1. The CDR3 length is 15 residues. Germline CDR1 MNHNS, CDR2 SASEGT. CDR3: CASSESGVVYNEQFF.

This chain uses TRBV20-1 with TRBJ1-1. This CDR3 spans 13 amino acids. Germline V gene lookup returns CDR1 DFQATT and CDR2 SNEGSKA (reference sequence). CDR3 protein: CSVPRQGSTEAFF.

The chain carries TRBV5-1 and TRBJ2-1; the D call of TRBD2 rests on TCRdb alone, since no DNA is present to check it. The germline V gene encodes CDR1 SGHRS and CDR2 YFSETQ. This CDR3 contains 15 residues. The chain's CDR3 is CASSSEAGLAGGQFF.

The rearrangement joins TRBV5-1 to TRBJ1-1; the D gene TCRdb calls, TRBD1, cannot be checked with no DNA. The germline V gene has CDR1 SGHRS and CDR2 YFSETQ. This CDR3 comprises 16 residues. The CDR3 loop reads CASSLVPGRGLVEAFF. Filled out from reference TRBV5-1 and TRBJ1-1, the complete variable domain reads KAGVTQTPRYLIKTRGQQVTLSCSPISGHRSVSWYQQTPGQGLQFLFEYFSETQRNKGNFPGRFSGRQFSNSRSEMNVSTLELGDSALYLCASSLVPGRGLVEAFFGQGTRLTVV.

The chain uses TRBV29-1 and TRBJ1-2; TCRdb reports TRBD1, a call that lacks DNA to check it against. The CDR3 spans 11 residues. Per germline, CDR1 SQVTM and CDR2 ANQGSEA. CDR3 protein: CSAEGDQGYTF.

V and J are TRBV5-5 and TRBJ1-3. The CDR3 runs to 17 residues. CDR1 and CDR2 (germline): SGHKS, YYEKEE (reference sequence). This chain's CDR3 is CASSLGPEREAGNTIYF. The variable domain in full, with the rest retrieved from reference TRBV5-5 and TRBJ1-3, is DAGVTQSPTHLIKTRGQQVTLRCSPISGHKSVSWYQQVLGQGPQFIFQYYEKEERGRGNFPDRFSARQFPNYSSELNVNALLLGDSALYLCASSLGPEREAGNTIYFGEGSWLTVV.

The rearrangement uses TRBV5-1 and TRBJ1-1; TCRdb returns TRBD1, unconfirmable since there is no DNA. This CDR3 is built from 19 residues. Germline lookup yields CDR1 SGHRS and CDR2 YFSETQ. CDR3 sequence reads: CASSSTEIRQGATNTEAFF.

This chain connects TRBV7-2 to TRBJ1-1. Germline V gives CDR1 SGHTA, CDR2 FQGNSA. This CDR3 contains 13 residues. CDR3 protein: CASRFGPLTEAFF.